These 7 T cell receptor beta chains were sequenced from one sample in a study of regulatory T cells in long-lasting Graves disease. Time point specified: persistent/refractory GD, antithyroid drugs over 5 years with positive TRAb. Making the TCR library involved RNA that had been extracted from PBMCs. Sequencing libraries for TCR beta were prepared with iRepertoire HTBI primers and Arm-PCR of CDR3 regions. One entry per CDR3 protein, called by TCRdb with MiXCR from the multiplex PCR reads. The table records 400,000 to 500,000 distinct CDR3 sequences, less than 25% of them present only once. Sequencing was performed on peripheral blood mononuclear cells (PBMCs), taken when the disease was refractory, from a patient treated with antithyroid drugs. These receptors came from a female donor with Graves disease.

J is TRBJ1-1 and V is TRBV19; no clear D. The CDR3 has 14 amino acids. Trimming cost V 8 bases and J 5 bases, with 18 bases left between them. The germline V gene encodes CDR1 LNHDA and CDR2 SQIVND (reference sequence). The CDR3 loop reads CASSYSPRSTEAFF. CDR3 DNA: TGTGCCAGTTCCTACTCCCCCCGAAGTACTGAAGCTTTCTTT.

This clonotype came up many times. The J gene is TRBJ1-5, the V gene TRBV28; D possibly corresponds to TRBD1 (5 bases). V dropped 6 bases and J dropped 5 bases, with 11 bases sitting between them. CDR3 length: 13 amino acids. Per germline, CDR1 MDHEN and CDR2 SYDVKM. The CDR3 is CASSPRGDQPQHF. The CDR3 region has the DNA TGTGCCAGCAGCCCACGGGGGGATCAGCCCCAGCATTTT.

This clonotype was recorded at least ten times. The chain employs TRBV2 and TRBJ2-7, with D possibly TRBD1 on 6 matching bases. The length of the CDR3 is 13 residues. Germline CDR1 and CDR2: SNHLY and FYNNEI. With 8 bases removed from V and 2 bases from J, the gap between germline ends came to 13 bases. For the CDR3, the DNA is TGTGCCAGCCGGGCAGGGGCTCCCTACGAGCAGTACTTC. It specifies CASRAGAPYEQYF.

This clonotype was observed many times. The CDR3 here is CASSQDSGTVNKQYF. The DNA of the CDR3 is TGTGCCAGCAGCCAGGACTCCGGGACAGTTAACAAGCAGTACTTC. V usage is TRBV14 and J usage is TRBJ2-7; 7 nucleotides agree with TRBD1. V shed 3 bases and J 8 bases; nucleotides not matched to a gene: 13. Germline values: CDR1 SGHDN, CDR2 FVKESK. The CDR3 consists of 15 residues.

V is TRBV10-3 and J is TRBJ1-2, with TRBD1 matching over 10 bases. The CDR3 totals 14 residues. CDR1 and CDR2 (germline): ENHRY, SYGVKD. V was pared by 4 bases and J by 7 bases, with 6 bases of the junction left unmatched. The CDR3 here is CAISAGTGVSGYTF. CDR3 nucleotides: TGTGCCATCAGTGCTGGGACAGGGGTGTCTGGCTACACCTTC.

This clonotype was found a few times. The rearrangement uses TRBV6-1 and TRBJ1-2, with a possible D match to TRBD1 (6 bases). Trimming cost V 5 bases and J 5 bases, with 15 bases left between them. There are 14 residues in the CDR3. Germline V gene sequence: CDR1 MNHNS, CDR2 SASEGT. The CDR3 spells CASSRGGTLYGYTF. CDR3 DNA sequence: TGTGCCAGCAGTAGGGGAGGGACACTGTATGGCTACACCTTC.

The table lists this clonotype with many counts. The rearrangement links TRBV28 to TRBJ1-4; no definite D call. Trimming shortened V by 4 bases and J by 13 bases, and 10 bases separated the two germline ends. The CDR3 covers 11 residues. Germline assignment: CDR1 MDHEN and CDR2 SYDVKM. CDR3 amino acids: CASSSTHALFF. CDR3 nucleotide sequence: TGTGCCAGCAGTTCAACACACGCACTGTTTTTT.